This TCR beta chain is from a study of shared clonotypes between healthy human individuals. CDR1 is SGHRS and CDR2 is YFSETQ in the germline V gene. The CDR3 has 14 residues. Between the trimmed V and J ends, which lost 0 bases and 6 bases, there was a span of 12 bases. Concerning this clone: What it binds is not known.

Study results and limitations: Genetic and exposure-history diversity was limited by the small donor number. The authors expected sequencing depth to affect clonotype sharing among donors. Naive subsets usually exceeded memory subsets in estimated richness.

Assay runs were performed at deep level. Measured with immunoSEQ multiplex PCR; TCRdb has only the in-frame clones, and not every one. The data show over 1.5 million clones, 95% to 99% seen once. This clonotype was sampled from a man aged 25-40 years in good health. The V call is TRBV5-1, the J call TRBJ1-2; D is undetermined. Sequenced input: naive CD4+ T cells sorted from blood. Described subset: CD45RA+ positively selected. The CDR3 spells CASSLVARQDGYTF. In nucleotides, the CDR3 is TGCGCCAGCAGCTTGGTGGCTCGGCAGGATGGCTACACCTTC. Together with reference TRBV5-1 and TRBJ1-2, the CDR3 gives the full variable domain: KAGVTQTPRYLIKTRGQQVTLSCSPISGHRSVSWYQQTPGQGLQFLFEYFSETQRNKGNFPGRFSGRQFSNSRSEMNVSTLELGDSALYLCASSLVARQDGYTFGSGTRLTVV.